The 7 T cell receptor beta chains below come from one sample, sequenced in a study of chemoradiotherapy in HPV16-positive cancers. Libraries were prepared by immunoSEQ multiplex PCR; TCRdb keeps only in-frame clonotypes and omits some of them. The sample has 7,000 or so clones; around nine tenths are singletons. This specimen was acquired from a patient who underwent chemoradiotherapy. These receptor sequences come from a human donor with HPV-associated anogenital cancer.

The rearrangement links TRBV10-3 to TRBJ1-1, with a weak D call TRBD1 (6 bases). The germline gives CDR1 ENHRY, CDR2 SYGVKD. Trimming took off 8 bases at V and 4 bases at J, with 11 bases between the two ends. The CDR3 covers 12 residues. For the CDR3, the DNA is TGTGCCATCCGGGGGGCAAGCACTGAAGCTTTCTTT. Protein product: CAIRGASTEAFF.

V gene TRBV5-6 combines with J gene TRBJ2-1, with D possibly being TRBD2 (6 bases). There are 13 residues in the CDR3. Trimming left V 0 bases short and J 6 bases short, with 7 bases between. Germline CDR1 reads SGHDT; CDR2 reads YYEEEE. The CDR3 region is CASSLVGGNEQFF. CDR3 coding DNA: TGTGCCAGCAGCTTGGTGGGGGGCAATGAGCAGTTCTTC.

The gene calls are TRBV7-8 and TRBJ2-5; 9 nucleotides line up with TRBD2. Trimming at V came to 0 bases and at J to 3 bases, leaving 11 bases not matched to a gene. Germline V CDR1 and CDR2: SGHVS, FQNEAQ. This CDR3 has 18 amino acids. CDR3 coding DNA: TGTGCCAGCAGCTTAGCGGCGGGGGGGCGAAGGAAAGAAGAGACCCAGTACTTC. As protein: CASSLAAGGRRKEETQYF.

This sequence joins TRBV29-1 and TRBJ2-1; unclear D gene. Germline V gene data show CDR1 as SQVTM and CDR2 as ANQGSEA. V lost 4 bases to trimming and J lost 0 bases, with 10 bases between them. The CDR3 is 14 residues long. CDR3 protein: CSVVRPSSYNEQFF. The CDR3 nucleotides are TGCAGCGTTGTTCGACCCAGCTCCTACAATGAGCAGTTCTTC.

J is TRBJ1-5 and V is TRBV7-2, with D unresolved. This CDR3 has 16 residues. V lost 5 bases and J lost 0, with 14 bases in between. The germline CDR1 and CDR2 sequences are SGHTA and FQGNSA. This chain's CDR3 is CASSPSAARSNQPQHF. The DNA for the CDR3 is TGTGCCAGCAGCCCCAGTGCAGCCCGTAGCAATCAGCCCCAGCATTTT.

This clone was picked up one time. The genes are TRBV9 and TRBJ2-5; TRBD2 aligns across 8 bases. CDR3 size: 14 residues. Germline trimming cut 0 bases from V and 5 bases from J; bases unmatched to any gene: 3. Germline V gene data show CDR1 as SGDLS and CDR2 as YYNGEE. CDR3 in amino acids: CASSVAAGDETQYF. CDR3 DNA: TGTGCCAGCAGCGTAGCAGCGGGAGACGAGACCCAGTACTTC.

The J gene is TRBJ1-2, the V gene TRBV30; D not resolved. From germline, CDR1 is GTSNPN and CDR2 SVGIG (reference sequence). V was clipped by 4 bases and J by 9 bases, with 12 bases between them. The CDR3 consists of 11 residues. The CDR3 nucleotides are TGTGCCTGGACCCCTTTACATAGCTACACCTTC. Translation: CAWTPLHSYTF.